This section outlines one T cell receptor beta chain sequence together with its context. Antigen: not known. The data derive from a study of T cell responses to AZD1222 COVID-19 vaccine. Overall study findings and caveats: Just a handful of AZD1222 recipients were seropositive at baseline. Regions 160-218 and 743-854 held dominance among vaccine-associated CD4 TCRs, which spanned spike.

This CDR3 has 15 residues. Germline CDR1 and CDR2: LGHDT and YNNKEL (reference sequence). With V trimmed by 4 bases and J by 6 bases, 11 bases remained unmatched. TCRdb's copy holds only in-frame clones and misses some; the assay was immunoSEQ multiplex PCR. Here the sample spans approximately 69,000 clones, less than 90% being singletons. The sequence was obtained from an adult who received the AZD1222 COVID-19 vaccine. The gene calls are TRBV3-1 (or the pseudogene TRBV3-2) and TRBJ2-7; 8 bases are a match to TRBD2. The sequenced sample was peripheral blood, obtained 28 days after the second AZD1222 dose. The CDR3 here is CASSPSSGLDVEQYF. The DNA for the CDR3 is TGTGCCAGCAGCCCCTCTAGCGGGTTGGACGTCGAGCAGTACTTC.